This T cell receptor beta chain comes out of a study of OX40 agonist ivuxolimab in advanced cancers. Study-wide results and caveats: The study observed clonal expansion of CD4+ and CD8+ blood T cells by week 6 at 0.1 to 3.0 mg/kg.

Germline CDR1 SEHNR, CDR2 FQNEAQ (reference sequence). V lost 1 base, J lost 10 bases, and 15 bases lay in between. CDR3 length equals 14 residues. This clone was seen only a few times. Its antigen is undetermined. Profiled with immunoSEQ multiplex PCR; TCRdb holds only in-frame clones, not every one. Of about 62,000 clones listed, around 85% are singletons. The sample consisted of CD4+ or CD8+ T cells sorted from blood, taken in a trial of the OX40 agonist ivuxolimab. The chain joins TRBV7-9 to TRBJ2-3; D tentatively reads TRBD1 or TRBD2 (5 bases each). The clonotype comes from an adult with an advanced solid tumor such as melanoma, head and neck, liver or kidney cancer. CDR3 nucleotide sequence: TGTGCCAGCAGCTTAGGCCGTTTACTAGGGGCGCAGTATTTT. Protein sequence: CASSLGRLLGAQYF.